These T cell receptor beta chains were read from a single sample in a study of tumor T cells in aggressive B-cell lymphoma. Measured with immunoSEQ multiplex PCR; TCRdb has only the in-frame clones, and not every one. Of about 4,600 clones in the sample, approximately 84% were seen once. What was sequenced was tumor tissue. The source is an adult with diffuse large B cell lymphoma. Each CDR3 is given with its conserved first and last residue. Each record gives: clone size, V gene, D gene, J gene, CDR3 protein, CDR3 DNA. D genes are given only for firm matches. Expanded clones are given a class, and other clones once, few, many or no size at all.

abundance: .
v_gene: TRBV7-9
d_gene: TRBD1
j_gene: TRBJ1-4
CDR3aa: CASSSPGQGALTVGKLFF
CDR3nt: TGTGCCAGCAGCTCACCGGGACAGGGCGCCCTAACCGTCGGAAAACTGTTTTTT

abundance: .
v_gene: TRBV14
d_gene: TRBD1
j_gene: TRBJ1-5
CDR3aa: CASSRRGRDQPQHF
CDR3nt: TGTGCCAGCAGCCGAAGGGGGCGCGATCAGCCCCAGCATTTT

abundance: once
v_gene: TRBV4-1
d_gene: .
j_gene: TRBJ1-1
CDR3aa: CASSLYLSIRNTEAFF
CDR3nt: TGCGCCAGCAGCCTTTACTTATCAATACGGAACACTGAAGCTTTCTTT

abundance: .
v_gene: TRBV16
d_gene: .
j_gene: TRBJ1-5
CDR3aa: CASSQSVGAYSNQPQHF
CDR3nt: TGTGCCAGCAGCCAATCAGTAGGAGCATATAGCAATCAGCCCCAGCATTTT

abundance: few
v_gene: TRBV28
d_gene: .
j_gene: TRBJ2-1
CDR3aa: CASRVDFISYNEQFF
CDR3nt: TGTGCCAGCAGGGTAGACTTCATCTCCTACAATGAGCAGTTCTTC

abundance: .
v_gene: TRBV28
d_gene: .
j_gene: TRBJ1-1
CDR3aa: CALLGAENTEAFF
CDR3nt: TGTGCCTTACTCGGAGCAGAGAACACTGAAGCTTTCTTT

abundance: once
v_gene: TRBV5-4
d_gene: TRBD1
j_gene: TRBJ1-1
CDR3aa: CASSLGGGWGTEAFF
CDR3nt: TGTGCCAGCAGCTTGGGAGGGGGCTGGGGAACTGAAGCTTTCTTT

abundance: .
v_gene: TRBV2
d_gene: .
j_gene: TRBJ1-1
CDR3aa: CATGRGTEAFF
CDR3nt: TGTGCCACCGGCCGGGGGACTGAAGCTTTCTTT

abundance: few
v_gene: TRBV7-8
d_gene: TRBD1
j_gene: TRBJ1-2
CDR3aa: CASSLVGTGIDGYTF
CDR3nt: TGTGCCAGCAGCTTAGTAGGGACAGGGATTGATGGCTACACCTTC

abundance: .
v_gene: TRBV5-1
d_gene: TRBD1
j_gene: TRBJ1-4
CDR3aa: CASSLDGTGSEKLFF
CDR3nt: TGCGCCAGCAGCTTGGATGGGACAGGGTCTGAAAAACTGTTTTTT

abundance: .
v_gene: TRBV28
d_gene: .
j_gene: TRBJ1-6
CDR3aa: CASSSPRQGRNSPLHF
CDR3nt: TGTGCCAGCAGTTCCCCTCGGCAGGGTCGGAATTCACCCCTCCACTTT

abundance: .
v_gene: TRBV7-2
d_gene: TRBD2
j_gene: TRBJ2-2
CDR3aa: CASSRSGSGTGELFF
CDR3nt: TGTGCCAGCAGCAGAAGCGGGAGCGGCACCGGGGAGCTGTTTTTT

abundance: .
v_gene: TRBV7-8
d_gene: TRBD1
j_gene: TRBJ1-2
CDR3aa: CASSLGQTGPYGYTF
CDR3nt: TGTGCCAGCAGCTTAGGTCAGACAGGGCCTTATGGCTACACCTTC

abundance: .
v_gene: TRBV30
d_gene: .
j_gene: TRBJ1-2
CDR3aa: CAWSVRAGANYGYTF
CDR3nt: TGTGCCTGGAGTGTACGTGCAGGGGCGAACTATGGCTACACCTTC

abundance: .
v_gene: TRBV2
d_gene: .
j_gene: TRBJ1-6
CDR3aa: CASREPLHF
CDR3nt: TGTGCCAGCCGGGAACCCCTCCACTTT

abundance: few
v_gene: TRBV28
d_gene: TRBD2
j_gene: TRBJ2-3
CDR3aa: CASMDSGGSTDTQYF
CDR3nt: TGTGCCAGCATGGATTCGGGAGGGAGCACAGATACGCAGTATTTT

abundance: .
v_gene: TRBV18
d_gene: TRBD1
j_gene: TRBJ1-2
CDR3aa: CASSPGTGGYGYTF
CDR3nt: TGTGCCAGCTCACCGGGGACAGGGGGATATGGCTACACCTTC

abundance: .
v_gene: TRBV19
d_gene: TRBD1
j_gene: TRBJ1-5
CDR3aa: CASRQMDRASNQPQHF
CDR3nt: TGTGCCAGTAGACAGATGGACAGGGCTAGCAATCAGCCCCAGCATTTT

abundance: .
v_gene: TRBV5-1
d_gene: TRBD1
j_gene: TRBJ1-2
CDR3aa: CASRGGQPSYGYTF
CDR3nt: TGCGCCAGCAGGGGGGGACAGCCCTCCTATGGCTACACCTTC

abundance: few
v_gene: TRBV7-6
d_gene: .
j_gene: TRBJ1-1
CDR3aa: CASSPEGGANTEAFF
CDR3nt: TGTGCCAGCAGCCCTGAGGGGGGGGCGAACACTGAAGCTTTCTTT

abundance: .
v_gene: TRBV21-1
d_gene: .
j_gene: TRBJ1-2
CDR3aa: CASSKRGGCGGGYTF
CDR3nt: TGTGCCAGCAGCAAACGGGGTGGATGTGGAGGCGGCTACACCTTC

abundance: .
v_gene: TRBV25-1
d_gene: .
j_gene: TRBJ1-1
CDR3aa: CASSEWETEAFF
CDR3nt: TGTGCCAGCAGTGAGTGGGAGACTGAAGCTTTCTTT

abundance: once
v_gene: TRBV27
d_gene: .
j_gene: TRBJ2-2
CDR3aa: CASSFGVSPGELFF
CDR3nt: TGTGCCAGCAGTTTCGGGGTTTCCCCCGGGGAGCTGTTTTTT

abundance: .
v_gene: TRBV30
d_gene: TRBD1
j_gene: TRBJ1-6
CDR3aa: CAWSSGGGRNSPLHF
CDR3nt: TGTGCCTGGAGTTCAGGAGGGGGCAGGAATTCACCCCTCCACTTT

abundance: .
v_gene: TRBV7-2
d_gene: .
j_gene: TRBJ1-4
CDR3aa: CASSLSDVVEEKLFF
CDR3nt: TGTGCCAGCAGCTTGTCTGACGTGGTGGAGGAAAAACTGTTTTTT

abundance: .
v_gene: TRBV25-1
d_gene: .
j_gene: TRBJ2-2
CDR3aa: CASSEGARGELFF
CDR3nt: TGTGCCAGCAGTGAAGGGGCCCGCGGGGAGCTGTTTTTT

abundance: .
v_gene: TRBV28
d_gene: .
j_gene: TRBJ1-5
CDR3aa: CASSLRGINQPQHF
CDR3nt: TGTGCCAGCAGTTTACGGGGGATCAATCAGCCCCAGCATTTT